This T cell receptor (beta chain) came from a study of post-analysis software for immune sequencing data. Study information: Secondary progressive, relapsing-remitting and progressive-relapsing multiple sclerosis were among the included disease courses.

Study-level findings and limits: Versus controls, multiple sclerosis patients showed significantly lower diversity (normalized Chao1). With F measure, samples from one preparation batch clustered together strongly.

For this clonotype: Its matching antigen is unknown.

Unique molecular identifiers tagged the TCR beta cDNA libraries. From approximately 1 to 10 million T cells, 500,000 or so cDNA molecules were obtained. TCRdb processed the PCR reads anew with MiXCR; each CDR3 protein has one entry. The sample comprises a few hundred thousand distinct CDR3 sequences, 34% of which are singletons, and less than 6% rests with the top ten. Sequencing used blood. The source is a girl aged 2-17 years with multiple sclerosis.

CDR3 in DNA: TGTGCCAGCAGCCCACCGACGTCGGGGTCCTACAATGAGCAGTTCTTC. Protein sequence: CASSPPTSGSYNEQFF. The chain employs TRBV14 and TRBJ2-1; tentatively, D is TRBD2 (5 bases). Germline CDR1 and CDR2: SGHDN and FVKESK. The CDR3 length is 16 residues. The germline V and J ends were trimmed by 4 bases and 1 base, with 14 bases remaining between them.